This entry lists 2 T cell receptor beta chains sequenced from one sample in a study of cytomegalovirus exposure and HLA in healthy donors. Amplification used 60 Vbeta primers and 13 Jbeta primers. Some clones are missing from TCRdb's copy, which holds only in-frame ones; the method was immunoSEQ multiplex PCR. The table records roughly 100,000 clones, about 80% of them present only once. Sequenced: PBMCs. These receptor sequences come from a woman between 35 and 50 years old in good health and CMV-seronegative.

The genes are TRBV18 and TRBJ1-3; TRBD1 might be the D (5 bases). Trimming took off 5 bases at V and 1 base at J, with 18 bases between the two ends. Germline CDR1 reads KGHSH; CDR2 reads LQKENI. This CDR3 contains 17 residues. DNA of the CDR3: TGTGCCAGCTCAGACATACGACAGAGCTCATCTGGAAACACCATATATTTT. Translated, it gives CASSDIRQSSSGNTIYF. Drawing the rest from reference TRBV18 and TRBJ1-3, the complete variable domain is NAGVMQNPRHLVRRRGQEARLRCSPMKGHSHVYWYRQLPEEGLKFMVYLQKENIIDESGMPKERFSAEFPKEGPSILRIQQVVRGDSAAYFCASSDIRQSSSGNTIYFGEGSWLTVV.

The CDR3 protein is CASSLKTGTGVDEQFF. The CDR3 DNA follows: TGTGCCAGCAGCTTGAAAACCGGGACAGGGGTGGATGAGCAGTTCTTC. The chain carries TRBV5-6 and TRBJ2-1, with 10 bases lining up with TRBD1. This CDR3 comprises 16 residues. The junction had 9 bases not matched to a gene; V was cut back by 1 base and J by 8 bases. In germline, CDR1 is SGHDT, CDR2 YYEEEE.